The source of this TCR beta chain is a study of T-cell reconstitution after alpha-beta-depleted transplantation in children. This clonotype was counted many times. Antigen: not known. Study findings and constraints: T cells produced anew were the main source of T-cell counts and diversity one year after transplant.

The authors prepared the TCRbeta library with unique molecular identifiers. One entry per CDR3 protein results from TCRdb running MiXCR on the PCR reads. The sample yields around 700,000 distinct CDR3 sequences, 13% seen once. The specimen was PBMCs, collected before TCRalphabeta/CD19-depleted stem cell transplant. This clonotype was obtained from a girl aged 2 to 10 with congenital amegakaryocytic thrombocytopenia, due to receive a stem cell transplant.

CDR3 sequence (DNA): TGTGCCAGCAGCACAGCGGAGGGGTGGGCCACTGAAGCTTTCTTT. Translation: CASSTAEGWATEAFF. The rearrangement uses TRBV7-2 and TRBJ1-1; perhaps TRBD1 as D (5 bases). V was pared by 5 bases and J by 4 bases, with 17 bases between. This CDR3 contains 15 residues. Germline assignment: CDR1 SGHTA and CDR2 FQGNSA.